This entry describes one TCR beta chain. The antigen remains undetermined. Researchers ran the PCR with 60 Vbeta and 13 Jbeta primers. Generated by immunoSEQ multiplex PCR, the TCRdb table keeps only in-frame clones and is missing some. Found here are roughly 120,000 clones, around 80% of them singletons; the top ten hold 0.95% to 1.4%. The data belong to a study of cytomegalovirus exposure and HLA in healthy donors. For the study at large: A prior study identified 90 million to 120 million unique TCR beta sequences from around 180 million T cells. General study findings and limits: Later analysis revealed greater clonal expansion in HLA-associated TCR beta chains than in equally common others. One variant, a missense change in DCLRE1C, was linked in a later analysis to TCR beta V- and J-gene trimming. In a later analysis, common viral pathogens appeared linked to several of the most significant clusters.

V lost 0 bases and J 6 bases, leaving 8 bases between the germline ends. Germline CDR1 LGHNA, CDR2 YNFKEQ. The CDR3 is 14 residues long. V and J are TRBV4-2 and TRBJ2-2; tentative D call: TRBD1 (5 bases). The TCR was taken from a woman aged 25 to 39 in good health and CMV-seronegative. Sequenced material: PBMCs. The CDR3 coding sequence is TGTGCCAGCAGCCAAGAAACAGGATCCGGGGAGCTGTTTTTT. This encodes CASSQETGSGELFF.